This T cell receptor (beta chain) was recorded in a study of blood T cell repertoires in COVID-19. The CDR3 has 12 amino acids. CDR1 is SNHLY and CDR2 is FYNNEI in the germline V gene. The V end was cut by 5 bases, the J end by 3 bases, with 8 bases between. TCRdb's table, derived via immunoSEQ multiplex PCR, lists solely in-frame clones and lacks some. The sample yields 130,000 to 150,000 clones, around 80% seen once. This clone has a handful of counts. This chain links TRBV2 with TRBJ2-7; D is uncertain. The sample consisted of peripheral blood. The receptor comes from a man aged 55-75 years with active or convalescent COVID-19. The CDR3 DNA reads TGTGCCAGCAGTTTGGCCAGCTACGAGCAGTACGTC. Translation gives CASSLASYEQYV.